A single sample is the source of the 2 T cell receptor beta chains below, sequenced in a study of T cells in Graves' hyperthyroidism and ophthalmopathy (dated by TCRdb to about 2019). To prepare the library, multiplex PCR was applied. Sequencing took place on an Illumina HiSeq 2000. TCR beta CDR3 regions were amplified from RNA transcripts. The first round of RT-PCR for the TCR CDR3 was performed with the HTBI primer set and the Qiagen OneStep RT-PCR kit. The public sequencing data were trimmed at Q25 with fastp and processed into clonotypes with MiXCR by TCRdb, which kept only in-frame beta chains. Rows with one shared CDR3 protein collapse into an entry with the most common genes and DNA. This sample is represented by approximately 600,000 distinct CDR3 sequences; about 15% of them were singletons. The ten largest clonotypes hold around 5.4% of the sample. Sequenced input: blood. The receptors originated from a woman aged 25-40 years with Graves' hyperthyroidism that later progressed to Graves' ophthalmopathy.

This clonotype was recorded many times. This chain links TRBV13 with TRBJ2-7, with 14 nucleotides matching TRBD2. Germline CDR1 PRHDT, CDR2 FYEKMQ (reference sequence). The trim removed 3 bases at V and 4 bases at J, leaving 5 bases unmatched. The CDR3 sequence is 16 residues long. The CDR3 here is CASSFEGLAGAYEQYF. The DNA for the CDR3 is TGTGCCAGCAGCTTTGAGGGACTAGCGGGAGCTTACGAGCAGTACTTC.

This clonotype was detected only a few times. The CDR3 protein is CASSSRTSGVGQETQYF. CDR3 bases: TGCGCCAGCAGCTCCAGGACTAGCGGGGTAGGCCAAGAGACCCAGTACTTC. The rearrangement links TRBV5-1 to TRBJ2-5; 12 positions match TRBD2. The germline CDR1 and CDR2 sequences are SGHRS and YFSETQ. This CDR3 has 17 residues. J was trimmed by 1 base and V by 3 bases; bases with no gene match: 7.